This TCR beta chain derives from a study of blood T cell repertoires in COVID-19. Authors' data handling: Reference gene primers were amplified, and this amplification served to estimate nucleated cell counts. Assay used: immunoSEQ multiplex PCR; TCRdb lists only in-frame clones, some missing. V and J calls and clone size follow that table, whereas D and trimming were derived from the DNA. The sample includes a few hundred thousand clones, around 90% of them seen just once. V gave up 4 bases and J gave up 4 bases, with 13 bases separating them. Germline lookup yields CDR1 SNHLY and CDR2 FYNNEI. The CDR3 sequence is 14 residues long.

The sequencing input was peripheral blood. The gene calls are TRBV2 and TRBJ1-2; possible D gene TRBD1, 6 bases. This clonotype originated in a woman aged 25-40 years with COVID-19, enrolled during active disease. CDR3 in DNA: TGTGCCAGCAGTGGAGGGGGGGACGGCTATGGCTACACCTTC. Encoded protein: CASSGGGDGYGYTF.